The 14 T cell receptor beta chains listed next were all sequenced from one sample in a study of memory CD4+ T cells and cytomegalovirus serostatus. Measured with immunoSEQ multiplex PCR; TCRdb has only the in-frame clones, and not every one. The profile shows some 87,000 clones, 80% of them singletons. Single viable CD3+CD4+CD8-CD45RO+ cells were sorted as the memory CD4+ T cells. Sequenced input: memory CD4+ T cells from blood. Every receptor here comes from an adult in good health and CMV-seropositive.

This chain joins TRBV19 and TRBJ2-3, with 10 positions matching TRBD2. V was pared by 6 bases and J by 2 bases, with 8 bases of the junction left unmatched. This CDR3 comprises 16 residues. Germline assignment: CDR1 LNHDA and CDR2 SQIVND (reference sequence). In nucleotides, the CDR3 is TGTGCCAGTAGGACCGGGACTAGCGAATTCACAGATACGCAGTATTTT. Translation: CASRTGTSEFTDTQYF.

This clone came up once. This sequence joins TRBV6-5 and TRBJ2-2; the D call may be TRBD1 or TRBD2 (6 bases each). Looked up from germline, CDR1 is MNHEY and CDR2 is SVGAGI. V was cut by 0 bases and J by 3 bases, with 8 bases left in between. The length of the CDR3 is 15 residues. The CDR3 spells CASSYSRGDTGELFF. In nucleotides, the CDR3 is TGTGCCAGCAGTTACTCTAGGGGGGACACCGGGGAGCTGTTTTTT.

In its sample, this clone was seen once. The chain combines TRBV6-1 with TRBJ1-1; D call uncertain. This CDR3 comprises 14 residues. CDR1 and CDR2 (germline): MNHNS, SASEGT. Deletions cut 1 base from V and 0 bases from J, with 6 bases between. The CDR3 sequence is CASSEDGVNTEAFF. In nucleotides, the CDR3 is TGTGCCAGCAGTGAAGATGGGGTGAACACTGAAGCTTTCTTT.

The chain is built from TRBV5-1 and TRBJ2-5; D is perhaps TRBD1 (5 bases). The CDR3 has 15 residues. CDR1 SGHRS and CDR2 YFSETQ come from the germline V gene. The germline V and J ends were trimmed by 1 base and 1 base, with 11 bases remaining between them. CDR3 sequence: CASSLIPGPQETQYF. CDR3 bases: TGCGCCAGCAGCTTGATTCCAGGGCCCCAAGAGACCCAGTACTTC.

This chain connects TRBV27 to TRBJ2-1; maybe TRBD2 (7 bases). V dropped 6 bases and J dropped 2 bases, with 17 bases sitting between them. The CDR3 runs 16 residues. Germline V gene data show CDR1 as MNHEY and CDR2 as SMNVEV (reference sequence). The CDR3 nucleotides read TGTGCCAGCAGAGGGGGGGGGCATGGGGCCTACAATGAGCAGTTCTTC. The encoded protein is CASRGGGHGAYNEQFF.

The chain has TRBV28 and TRBJ2-7; 8 nucleotides align to TRBD2. The CDR3 is 13 residues long. Losses at the gene ends were 8 bases for V and 3 bases for J; bases not matched to a gene: 6. Germline CDR1 is MDHEN and CDR2 is SYDVKM. The CDR3 reads CASVGGDVYEQYF. Here the CDR3 DNA reads TGTGCCAGCGTCGGGGGGGACGTCTACGAGCAGTACTTC.

The CDR3, as DNA: TGTGCCAGCAGGTTCGGGGGGTCCTACGAGCAGTACTTC. It yields the protein CASRFGGSYEQYF. The chain is built from TRBV14 and TRBJ2-7; TRBD2 matches 7 bases. V lost 6 bases, J lost 1 base, and 3 bases stayed unmatched. The CDR3 is 13 amino acids. Germline V gene lookup returns CDR1 SGHDN and CDR2 FVKESK. Variable domain in full (rest from reference TRBV14 and TRBJ2-7): EAGVTQFPSHSVIEKGQTVTLRCDPISGHDNLYWYRRVMGKEIKFLLHFVKESKQDESGMPNNRFLAERTGGTYSTLKVQPAELEDSGVYFCASRFGGSYEQYFGPGTRLTVT.

The chain joins TRBV13 to TRBJ1-4; D remains ambiguous. Trimming shortened V by 5 bases and J by 5 bases, and 9 bases separated the two germline ends. Germline V gene data show CDR1 as PRHDT and CDR2 as FYEKMQ (reference sequence). This CDR3 is built from 13 residues. The CDR3 region has the DNA TGTGCCAGCAGCATCTTAAGGAATGAAAAACTGTTTTTT. This codes for CASSILRNEKLFF.

The DNA of the CDR3 is TGTGCCAGCAGCCTACCGGGACCATCGGGAGAGACCCAGTACTTC. This encodes CASSLPGPSGETQYF. This rearrangement joins TRBV5-4 to TRBJ2-5; D possibly matches TRBD1 or TRBD2 (5 bases each). Trimming took 4 bases from V and 4 from J, leaving 17 bases between them. CDR3 length equals 15 residues. Germline loops: CDR1 SGHNT, CDR2 YYREEE (reference sequence).

The chain uses TRBV6-1 and TRBJ2-5, with D possibly being TRBD2 (6 bases). This CDR3 has 12 amino acids. Trimming stripped 7 bases from V and 5 bases from J, with 11 bases between. Germline CDR1 reads MNHNS; CDR2 reads SASEGT. DNA of the CDR3: TGTGCCAGCATAGCCAGCGGGGAGACCCAGTACTTC. Residues: CASIASGETQYF.

The chain joins TRBV7-2 to TRBJ1-2; D gene ambiguous. V dropped 1 base and J dropped 2 bases, with 5 bases sitting between them. CDR1 is SGHTA, CDR2 FQGNSA, per germline. CDR3 length equals 13 residues. CDR3: CASSLDENYGYTF. CDR3 in DNA: TGTGCCAGCAGCTTAGACGAGAACTATGGCTACACCTTC.

The chain employs TRBV10-3 and TRBJ2-2, with 7 bases fitting TRBD1. Germline V gene sequence: CDR1 ENHRY, CDR2 SYGVKD. J lost 4 bases, V lost 6 bases, and 11 bases had no gene match. The CDR3 is 16 residues long. The CDR3 loop reads CAIRSINRQGTGELFF. The DNA of the CDR3 is TGTGCCATCAGGAGCATCAATCGACAGGGCACCGGGGAGCTGTTTTTT.

This clone was counted only a few times. The chain employs TRBV5-5 and TRBJ2-6; 7 positions match TRBD1. The junction had 4 bases not matched to a gene; V was cut back by 1 base and J by 0 bases. Germline assignment: CDR1 SGHKS and CDR2 YYEKEE (reference sequence). The length of the CDR3 is 17 residues. For the CDR3, the DNA is TGTGCCAGCAGCTTGACAGGGGACGGCTCTGGGGCCAACGTCCTGACTTTC. Translated, it gives CASSLTGDGSGANVLTF. Combining the CDR3 with reference TRBV5-5 and TRBJ2-6 gives the whole variable domain DAGVTQSPTHLIKTRGQQVTLRCSPISGHKSVSWYQQVLGQGPQFIFQYYEKEERGRGNFPDRFSARQFPNYSSELNVNALLLGDSALYLCASSLTGDGSGANVLTFGAGSRLTVL.

The rearrangement links TRBV5-5 to TRBJ1-5; 9 nucleotides align to TRBD1. This CDR3 has 16 amino acids. Unmatched junction bases numbered 5, after V lost 3 bases and J lost 1 base. Germline values: CDR1 SGHKS, CDR2 YYEKEE (reference sequence). The CDR3 nucleotides are TGTGCCAGCAGCTACACCGGGACAGGGAGCAATCAGCCCCAGCATTTT. Amino acid sequence: CASSYTGTGSNQPQHF.